This TCR beta chain was obtained from a study of shared T cell receptors in the human thymus. Profiling relied on immunoSEQ multiplex PCR, and the TCRdb table lists in-frame clones only, not all of them. The repertoire has about 660,000 clones, roughly 90% of them found once; the top ten carry 0.0085% to 0.012%. CDR3 length: 19 residues. The V segment lost 5 bases and the J segment 4 bases; nucleotides outside the gene matches: 14. Germline CDR1 SEHNR, CDR2 FQNEAQ (reference sequence). Separately, the same data were catalogued under a study of human thymus T cells. This second study says: During corrective heart surgery, resections were taken, and the thymus tissue came from them. Usage of V and J genes appeared biased in thymic and blood repertoires. The related literature has documented a marked overlap of thymic repertoires among unrelated individuals.

The specimen was thymocytes. The chain employs TRBV7-9 and TRBJ2-2; 12 nucleotides match TRBD2. This receptor was taken from a boy less than two years old with a congenital heart defect. CDR3 loop: CASSRGETSGSYGTGELFF. The CDR3 DNA reads TGTGCCAGCAGCCGGGGCGAGACTAGCGGGAGTTACGGCACCGGGGAGCTGTTTTTT.